Following are 18 T cell receptor beta chains from one sample sequenced in a study of T cell responses to AZD1222 COVID-19 vaccine. This table comes from immunoSEQ multiplex PCR, and its TCRdb copy is limited to in-frame clones, with some not included. The sample consists of about 110,000 clones, nearly 90% of them appearing once. Sample: peripheral blood, taken on day 0 of AZD1222 vaccination. Receptors were obtained from an adult in good health.

The V call is TRBV5-4, the J call TRBJ2-2; 10 nucleotides line up with TRBD1. V was clipped by 4 bases and J by 5 bases; unmatched bases: 8. The CDR3 is 16 amino acids. CDR1 and CDR2 (germline): SGHNT, YYREEE (reference sequence). The CDR3 DNA reads TGTGCCAGCAGCGCTCCGGGACAGGGGAGGACCGGGGAGCTGTTTTTT. Encoded protein: CASSAPGQGRTGELFF. Drawing the rest from reference TRBV5-4 and TRBJ2-2, the complete variable domain is ETGVTQSPTHLIKTRGQQVTLRCSSQSGHNTVSWYQQALGQGPQFIFQYYREEENGRGNFPPRFSGLQFPNYSSELNVNALELDDSALYLCASSAPGQGRTGELFFGEGSRLTVL.

The V gene is TRBV14, the J gene TRBJ1-6; no firm D call. Germline CDR1 and CDR2: SGHDN and FVKESK. This CDR3 region has 14 residues. With 1 base removed from V and 4 bases from J, the gap between germline ends came to 5 bases. CDR3 DNA: TGTGCCAGCAGCCAAGGACGGTATAATTCACCCCTCCACTTT. This codes for CASSQGRYNSPLHF. Using reference TRBV14 and TRBJ1-6 for the parts outside the CDR3, the full variable domain is EAGVTQFPSHSVIEKGQTVTLRCDPISGHDNLYWYRRVMGKEIKFLLHFVKESKQDESGMPNNRFLAERTGGTYSTLKVQPAELEDSGVYFCASSQGRYNSPLHFGNGTRLTVT.

In its sample, this clone was seen a few times. V is TRBV5-6 and J is TRBJ2-7; TRBD1 aligns across 9 bases. This CDR3 region has 18 residues. CDR1 and CDR2 (germline): SGHDT, YYEEEE. Trimming removed 3 bases from V and 0 bases from J; junction bases left unmatched: 13. CDR3 region: CASSSKLLQGARSYEQYF. CDR3 nucleotides: TGTGCCAGCAGCTCGAAGCTACTACAGGGGGCTCGCTCCTACGAGCAGTACTTC. Looking up the rest from reference TRBV5-6 and TRBJ2-7 gives the full variable domain: DAGVTQSPTHLIKTRGQQVTLRCSPKSGHDTVSWYQQALGQGPQFIFQYYEEEERQRGNFPDRFSGHQFPNYSSELNVNALLLGDSALYLCASSSKLLQGARSYEQYFGPGTRLTVT.

This chain uses TRBV3-1 (or the pseudogene TRBV3-2) with TRBJ2-1; D remains ambiguous. The V gene's germline CDR1 is LGHDT and CDR2 YNNKEL (reference sequence). Trimming pared 4 bases from V and 0 bases from J, leaving 7 bases between. The CDR3 extends over 14 amino acids. The DNA of the CDR3 is TGTGCCAGCAGCCGTGCTAGCTCCTACAATGAGCAGTTCTTC. Protein: CASSRASSYNEQFF.

The CDR3 nucleotides read TGTGCCAGTAGTCGGGCAGGGGGCACCTACGAGCAGTACTTC. Amino acid sequence: CASSRAGGTYEQYF. The chain uses TRBV19 and TRBJ2-7, with 8 bases that match TRBD1. The germline V gene has CDR1 LNHDA and CDR2 SQIVND (reference sequence). This CDR3 spans 14 amino acids. V lost 5 bases, J lost 2 bases, and 5 bases stayed unmatched.

The chain recombines TRBV5-8 with TRBJ1-1; perhaps TRBD1 as D (6 bases). The CDR3 has 16 amino acids. From germline, CDR1 is SGHTS and CDR2 YDEGEE. V was cut by 7 bases and J by 5 bases, with 24 bases left in between. The CDR3 DNA is TGTGCCAGCGTCGGGGGGGCTTCGGTCCCGAGGACTGAAGCTTTCTTT. It translates to CASVGGASVPRTEAFF.

The chain employs TRBV28 and TRBJ1-2; possibly TRBD1 for D (6 bases). This CDR3 is 13 amino acids long. In germline, CDR1 is MDHEN, CDR2 SYDVKM. V gave up 5 bases and J gave up 8 bases, with 15 bases separating them. The CDR3 DNA follows: TGTGCCAGCAGTAAGGGGGGCGGACTCGGCTACACCTTC. As protein: CASSKGGGLGYTF.

J is TRBJ2-7 and V is TRBV6-2 or TRBV6-3; no firm D call. The CDR3 consists of 13 residues. V dropped 5 bases and J dropped 0 bases, with 8 bases sitting between them. The germline V gene encodes CDR1 MNHEY and CDR2 SVGEGT. The CDR3 here is CASSVLGSYEQYF. Here the CDR3 DNA reads TGTGCCAGCAGTGTTCTGGGCTCCTACGAGCAGTACTTC.

The V gene is TRBV30, the J gene TRBJ1-5; D possibly corresponds to TRBD1 (5 bases). V lost 0 bases and J 1 base, leaving 7 bases between the germline ends. In germline, CDR1 is GTSNPN, CDR2 SVGIG (reference sequence). This CDR3 region has 14 residues. The CDR3 DNA is TGTGCCTGGAGTGTACGGGACAGCAATCAGCCCCAGCATTTT. This encodes CAWSVRDSNQPQHF.

The sample holds one count of this clone. The J gene is TRBJ1-1, the V gene TRBV9; 9 bases align to TRBD1. This CDR3 spans 15 amino acids. V lost 2 bases to trimming and J lost 1 base; unmatched junction nucleotides: 3. Germline V gene lookup returns CDR1 SGDLS and CDR2 YYNGEE. CDR3 region: CASSVTGQGNTEAFF. Here the CDR3 DNA reads TGTGCCAGCAGCGTCACGGGACAGGGGAACACTGAAGCTTTCTTT. Full variable domain (outside the CDR3, taken from reference TRBV9 and TRBJ1-1): DSGVTQTPKHLITATGQRVTLRCSPRSGDLSVYWYQQSLDQGLQFLIQYYNGEERAKGNILERFSAQQFPDLHSELNLSSLELGDSALYFCASSVTGQGNTEAFFGQGTRLTVV.

The chain uses TRBV11-2 and TRBJ2-1, with 10 positions matching TRBD2. Trimming cost V 0 bases and J 5 bases; bases outside gene matches: 4. Per the germline V gene, CDR1 is SGHAT and CDR2 is FQNNGV. The CDR3 runs 16 residues. This CDR3 reads CASSLDRAGGNNEQFF. CDR3 bases: TGTGCCAGCAGCTTAGACCGAGCGGGAGGGAACAATGAGCAGTTCTTC.

V usage is TRBV4-2 and J usage is TRBJ2-5; 10 nucleotides match TRBD2. The CDR3 is 16 residues long. CDR1 and CDR2 (germline): LGHNA, YNFKEQ. V trimming: 1 base; J trimming: 2 bases; junction bases outside the gene matches: 4. The CDR3 DNA follows: TGTGCCAGCAGCCAAGTAGTAGCGGGAGGACAAGAGACCCAGTACTTC. The encoded protein is CASSQVVAGGQETQYF.

This chain links TRBV4-1 with TRBJ1-5, with D perhaps matching TRBD1 (5 bases). This CDR3 contains 13 residues. In germline, CDR1 is MGHRA, CDR2 YSYEKL. V was pared by 0 bases and J by 7 bases, with 7 bases between. The CDR3 sequence is CASSQDGAQPQHF. The DNA for the CDR3 is TGCGCCAGCAGCCAAGACGGGGCCCAGCCCCAGCATTTT.

For the CDR3, the DNA is TGTGCCAGCAGTCGAGATTCAGGATCTGGGGCCAACGTCCTGACTTTC. It yields the protein CASSRDSGSGANVLTF. The chain joins TRBV7-2 to TRBJ2-6; no reliable D call. The CDR3 totals 16 residues. From germline, CDR1 is SGHTA and CDR2 FQGNSA. V lost 6 bases to trimming and J lost 1 base, with 13 bases between them.

V and J are TRBV28 and TRBJ2-7, with a tentative D call TRBD1 (5 bases). V dropped 2 bases and J dropped 2 bases, with 13 bases sitting between them. The CDR3 is 15 amino acids. CDR1 MDHEN and CDR2 SYDVKM come from the germline V gene. CDR3 residues: CASSLIRVRAYEQYF. CDR3 in DNA: TGTGCCAGCAGTTTAATCAGGGTACGGGCCTACGAGCAGTACTTC.

With regard to this clone: The junction shows a germline mismatch at one end, possibly a read error. J is TRBJ1-5 and V is TRBV15, with no clear D. Germline V gives CDR1 LNHNV, CDR2 YYDKDF (reference sequence). This CDR3 is built from 12 residues. The CDR3 loop reads CATSRDTQTQHF. CDR3 in DNA: TGTGCCACCAGCAGAGATACTCAGACCCAGCATTTT.

The chain employs TRBV14 and TRBJ2-1; D remains unclear. Trimming took 0 bases from V and 0 from J, leaving 9 bases between them. Germline V gene data show CDR1 as SGHDN and CDR2 as FVKESK. The CDR3 contains 16 residues. The CDR3 spells CASSQDGGSSYNEQFF. CDR3 nucleotides: TGTGCCAGCAGCCAAGATGGCGGAAGCTCCTACAATGAGCAGTTCTTC.

CDR3 in DNA: TGTGCCAGCAGTGAAGCGCTTCAAGGGACAACTGAGCAGTTCTTC. Amino acids: CASSEALQGTTEQFF. The chain combines TRBV2 with TRBJ2-1; D perhaps matches TRBD1 (6 bases). Trimming cost V 0 bases and J 9 bases, with 15 bases left between them. The CDR3 spans 15 residues. Germline V gene sequence: CDR1 SNHLY, CDR2 FYNNEI.